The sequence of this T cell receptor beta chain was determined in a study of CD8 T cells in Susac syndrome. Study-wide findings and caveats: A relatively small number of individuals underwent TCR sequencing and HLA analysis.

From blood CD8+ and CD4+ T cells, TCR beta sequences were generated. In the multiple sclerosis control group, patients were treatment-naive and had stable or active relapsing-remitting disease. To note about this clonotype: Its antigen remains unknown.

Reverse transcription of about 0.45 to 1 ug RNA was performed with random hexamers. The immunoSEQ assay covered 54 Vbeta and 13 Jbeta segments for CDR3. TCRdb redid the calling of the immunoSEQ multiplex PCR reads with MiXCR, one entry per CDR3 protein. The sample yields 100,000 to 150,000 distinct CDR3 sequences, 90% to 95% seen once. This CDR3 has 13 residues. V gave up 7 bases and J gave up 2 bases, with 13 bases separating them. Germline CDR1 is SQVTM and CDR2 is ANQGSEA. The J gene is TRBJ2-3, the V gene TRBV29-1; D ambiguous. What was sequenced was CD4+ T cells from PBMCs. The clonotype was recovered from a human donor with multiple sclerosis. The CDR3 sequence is CSADDSYTDTQYF. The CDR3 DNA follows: TGCAGCGCTGATGACTCCTACACAGATACGCAGTATTTT.